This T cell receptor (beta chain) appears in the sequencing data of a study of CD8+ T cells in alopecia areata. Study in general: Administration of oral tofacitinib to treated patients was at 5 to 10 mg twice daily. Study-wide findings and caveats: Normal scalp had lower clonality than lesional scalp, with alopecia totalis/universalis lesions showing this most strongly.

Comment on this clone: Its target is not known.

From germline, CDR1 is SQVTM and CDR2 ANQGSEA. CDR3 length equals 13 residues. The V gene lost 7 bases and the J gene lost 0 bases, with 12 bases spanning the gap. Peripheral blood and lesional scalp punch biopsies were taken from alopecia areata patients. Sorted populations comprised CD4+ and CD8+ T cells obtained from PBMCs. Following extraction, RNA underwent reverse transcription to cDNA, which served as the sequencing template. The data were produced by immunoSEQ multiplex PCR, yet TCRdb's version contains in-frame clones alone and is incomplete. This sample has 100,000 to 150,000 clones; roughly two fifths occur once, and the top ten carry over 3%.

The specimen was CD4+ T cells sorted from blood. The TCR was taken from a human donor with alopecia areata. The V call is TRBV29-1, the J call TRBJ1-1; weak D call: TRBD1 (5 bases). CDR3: CSARGTVNTEAFF. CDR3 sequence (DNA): TGCAGCGCCCGAGGGACTGTGAACACTGAAGCTTTCTTT.